This TCR beta chain was retrieved from a study of T cells in Graves' hyperthyroidism and ophthalmopathy. V dropped 1 base and J dropped 2 bases, with 16 bases sitting between them. The CDR3 has 17 amino acids. The germline CDR1 and CDR2 sequences are MNHEY and SMNVEV (reference sequence). From RNA transcripts, TCR beta CDR3 regions were amplified. A set of HTBI primers served as the primers for a first-round RT-PCR of the TCR CDR3. TCRdb itself ran the multiplex PCR reads through MiXCR, one entry per CDR3 protein. Of roughly 200,000 distinct CDR3 sequences detected, about a sixth appear once; the ten largest clones hold about 50%. Ten or more counts support this clonotype.

Material: blood. V gene TRBV27 combines with J gene TRBJ2-3, with D perhaps TRBD1 (6 bases). The clonotype was recovered from a woman aged 45-65 years with Graves' hyperthyroidism. The CDR3 nucleotides read TGTGCCAGCAGTTTATTTCCGTCAGGGGATAACACAGATACGCAGTATTTT. Protein sequence: CASSLFPSGDNTDTQYF.